Listed here are 8 T cell receptor beta chains from one sample, sequenced in a study of blood T cells in healthy people across ages (dated by TCRdb to about 2015). Receptor amplification or capture employed 5' RACE. Instrument on record: Illumina HiSeq 2500. A second PCR of about 6 to 12 cycles was run with a J-beta primer mix and a sample-barcoded 5' primer. TCRdb trimmed the raw reads at Q25, called clones with MiXCR and kept productive beta chains. Rows are combined by CDR3 protein, so each entry shows the most common genes and DNA. This sample holds approximately 1.5 million distinct CDR3 sequences; about 31% were observed only once. Around 11% of the sample rests with the top ten. The sequenced material came from blood. All receptors derive from a woman aged 30 to 39 in good health.

The gene calls are TRBV28 and TRBJ1-6, with TRBD1 as a possible D gene (6 bases). CDR3 length: 14 amino acids. Germline V gene data show CDR1 as MDHEN and CDR2 as SYDVKM. Trimming took 6 bases from V and 9 from J, leaving 15 bases between them. CDR3 nucleotide sequence: TGTGCCAGCAGCGGACCAGGGGTTTGTTCACCCCTCCACTTT. As protein: CASSGPGVCSPLHF.

This clonotype was counted a few times. The chain combines TRBV28 with TRBJ2-7; D unresolved. This CDR3 is built from 12 residues. Trimming removed 6 bases from V and 4 bases from J, with 10 bases in between. Germline values: CDR1 MDHEN, CDR2 SYDVKM. The DNA of the CDR3 is TGTGCCAGCAGGGACCTGGATTACGAGCAGTACTTC. Its protein product is CASRDLDYEQYF.

This clonotype was seen many times. The chain links TRBV29-1 to TRBJ2-3; 9 nucleotides line up with TRBD1. Germline CDR1 SQVTM, CDR2 ANQGSEA. The CDR3 runs to 14 residues. This CDR3 is CTFSQGQGSDTQYF. The CDR3 nucleotides are TGCACCTTCTCTCAGGGACAGGGAAGCGATACGCAGTATTTT.

This clonotype was seen only a few times. V usage is TRBV3-1 and J usage is TRBJ2-7; D remains unclear. Germline loops: CDR1 LGHDT, CDR2 YNNKEL (reference sequence). Trimming pared 5 bases from V and 7 bases from J, leaving 12 bases between. This CDR3 has 12 amino acids. CDR3 region: CASSSSRWEQYF. CDR3 sequence (DNA): TGTGCCAGCAGCTCCTCTCGCTGGGAGCAGTACTTC.

This rearrangement joins TRBV10-3 to TRBJ1-6, with D possibly TRBD1 on 5 matching bases. V lost 2 bases and J 7 bases, leaving 9 bases between the germline ends. The germline CDR1 and CDR2 sequences are ENHRY and SYGVKD. The length of the CDR3 is 14 residues. The CDR3 sequence: CAISEERGNSPLHF. In DNA, the CDR3 is TGTGCCATCAGTGAGGAGAGGGGAAATTCACCCCTCCACTTT.

The sample holds many counts of this clonotype. The J gene is TRBJ2-7, the V gene TRBV29-1, with 7 nucleotides matching TRBD2. With 4 bases clipped from V and 1 base from J, the junction kept 10 bases outside the gene matches. This CDR3 has 15 amino acids. CDR1 SQVTM and CDR2 ANQGSEA come from the germline V gene. The CDR3, as DNA: TGCAGCGTTGTACAAGAGGGAGGGCGTTCCTACGAGCAGTACTTC. It codes for CSVVQEGGRSYEQYF.

The genes are TRBV7-2 and TRBJ2-3, with 7 bases that match TRBD2. The CDR3 runs 15 residues. The J segment lost 1 base and the V segment lost 5 bases, leaving 6 bases of the junction unmatched. CDR1 is SGHTA, CDR2 FQGNSA, per germline. CDR3 DNA sequence: TGTGCCAGCAGCCCCCGGGACTATGGCACAGATACGCAGTATTTT. Translating gives CASSPRDYGTDTQYF. Full variable domain (remainder filled in from reference TRBV7-2 and TRBJ2-3): GAGVSQSPSNKVTEKGKDVELRCDPISGHTALYWYRQSLGQGLEFLIYFQGNSAPDKSGLPSDRFSAERTGGSVSTLTIQRTQQEDSAVYLCASSPRDYGTDTQYFGPGTRLTVL.

The chain carries TRBV11-2 and TRBJ2-5, with D perhaps matching TRBD2 (5 bases). With the DNA end fitting TRBJ2-7 better, the J assignment may be wrong. Germline loops: CDR1 SGHAT, CDR2 FQNNGV. This CDR3 spans 12 amino acids. CDR3: CASSIGRNEQYF. In DNA form, the CDR3 reads TGTGCCAGCAGCATTGGGAGAAACGAGCAGTACTTC.